Sequencing of this TCR beta chain was carried out in a study of T cells after somatic rescue of genetic block. Profiled with immunoSEQ multiplex PCR; TCRdb holds only in-frame clones, not every one. The table lists roughly 110,000 clones, about 93% of them singletons. The TCR sequence derives from a woman aged 18-29 years. Sequencing was carried out using peripheral blood mononuclear cells (PBMCs).

In nucleotides, the CDR3 is TGTGCCAGCAGCCCCGAGGGCGCGGGATCAGCTAACTATGGCTACACCTTC. Its protein product is CASSPEGAGSANYGYTF. This chain links TRBV7-9 with TRBJ1-2; D is unclear. Germline V CDR1 and CDR2: SEHNR, FQNEAQ (reference sequence). Trimming stripped 5 bases from V and 0 bases from J, with 19 bases between. This CDR3 spans 17 amino acids.